This TCR beta chain was profiled in a study of blood T cell repertoires in COVID-19. On the study more broadly: PBMCs, B-cell-depleted T cells, or T cells were the source of the cDNA or gDNA that made up the material.

This clone was found a few times. The germline V and J ends were trimmed by 11 bases and 3 bases, with 13 bases remaining between them. The CDR3 is 12 residues long. The germline CDR1 and CDR2 sequences are MDHEN and SYDVKM. In the authors' workflow: Cell counts per sample came from amplifying reference gene primers. Produced via immunoSEQ multiplex PCR; TCRdb's table is partial and in-frame only. That table furnishes V, J and clone size, whereas the DNA furnished D and trimming. The sample has 20,000 to 25,000 clones, approximately 80% seen once. Sequences were obtained from peripheral blood. The chain combines TRBV28 with TRBJ1-1; perhaps TRBD1 as D (6 bases). The sequence derives from a man in his 70s with acute or convalescent COVID-19. CDR3: CALGGGDTEAFF. DNA for the CDR3: TGTGCCCTAGGGGGAGGGGACACTGAAGCTTTCTTT.